The clone carrying this TCR beta chain was counted at least ten times. The antigen is undetermined. It was by 5'RACE with 10-nucleotide random UMIs that the cDNA was made. TCRdb re-analysed the 5' RACE reads in MiXCR, keeping a single row per CDR3 protein. This sample yields 66,000 or so distinct CDR3 sequences, of which around 5.5% are seen a single time; 2.5% to 3% belongs to the top ten. Trimming removed 1 base at V and 5 bases at J, with 8 bases between. CDR1 and CDR2 from the germline V gene are SQVTM and ANQGSEA. This CDR3 is built from 12 residues. The sample is drawn from a study of neurological immune-mediated disorders. Overall study findings and caveats: Phylogenetic grouping assigned the repertoires of 18 of 34 multiple sclerosis patients to a single cluster of related CDR3 sequences. This cluster may be a repertoire-level signature. In HTLV-1-associated myelopathy, TCR clonal expansion was greatest, whereas multiple sclerosis had the least, falling below healthy controls.

The unsorted libraries were generated from a total of 2 million PBMCs, which had been stored in RNAlater at -80 C. The V and J genes are TRBV29-1 and TRBJ1-2; D gene ambiguous. This TCR came from a woman under 40 with multiple sclerosis. The sample consisted of PBMCs. CDR3 sequence: CSVEADTYGYTF. The CDR3 DNA is TGCAGCGTTGAAGCGGATACATATGGCTACACCTTC.